The source of this T cell receptor beta chain is a study of shared clonotypes between healthy human individuals. The germline gives CDR1 LNHDA, CDR2 SQIVND (reference sequence). The CDR3 runs to 15 residues. V was clipped by 6 bases and J by 5 bases; unmatched bases: 12. The assay was immunoSEQ multiplex PCR, and TCRdb's table has in-frame clones only and misses some. In the table there are around 500,000 clones, roughly 80% of which are singletons. This clone has just one count. V is TRBV19 and J is TRBJ2-5, with TRBD1 matching over 7 bases. Sequenced: PBMCs. The sequence came from a woman between 40 and 55 years old in good health. Some clones in this sample may be carry-over from other donors' samples. This CDR3 reads CASSPGTDQRETQYF. In nucleotides, the CDR3 is TGTGCCAGTAGCCCCGGGACAGACCAACGGGAGACCCAGTACTTC.